A selection of T cell receptor beta chains follows, all from one sample in a study of blood T cell repertoires in COVID-19. TCRdb keeps only in-frame clones here, not all; method: immunoSEQ multiplex PCR. The sample shows approximately 96,000 clones, about 87% of them seen only once. The material sequenced was peripheral blood. These receptors originate from a human donor with COVID-19, enrolled during active disease. The donor label of this sample is uncertain. The CDR3 runs from the conserved cysteine through the conserved F or W. D genes are given only for firm matches. Rows give clone size only sometimes, using once, few, many, or a class for an expanded clone.

clone_size d_call j_call v_call cdr3_aa cdr3_nt
. . TRBJ1-2 TRBV19 CASSATSSGYTF TGTGCCAGTAGTGCAACATCGTCTGGCTACACCTTC
. TRBD1 TRBJ2-5 TRBV6-5 CASSWTGRETQYF TGTGCCAGCAGTTGGACAGGGCGGGAGACCCAGTACTTC
. . TRBJ1-1 TRBV5-1 CASSLGGNTEAFF TGCGCCAGCAGCTTAGGAGGGAACACTGAAGCTTTCTTT
. . TRBJ2-1 TRBV11-3 CASSLASNYYNEQFF TGTGCCAGCAGCTTAGCCTCTAACTACTACAATGAGCAGTTCTTC
once TRBD1 TRBJ1-2 TRBV27 CASSLTIGGTGHGYTF TGTGCCAGCAGTTTAACAATTGGGGGGACAGGGCATGGCTACACCTTC
. . TRBJ1-2 TRBV24-1 CATSDFSGNGYTF TGTGCCACCAGTGACTTCTCGGGTAATGGCTACACCTTC
. . TRBJ2-3 TRBV9 CASSVGLRRSTDTQYF TGTGCCAGCAGCGTAGGGTTGAGGAGGAGCACAGATACGCAGTATTTT
. TRBD1 TRBJ1-1 TRBV5-1 CASSSTGVWTEAFF TGCGCCAGCAGCTCCACAGGGGTCTGGACTGAAGCTTTCTTT
. TRBD1 TRBJ1-2 TRBV2 CASRDDRVNYGYTF TGTGCCAGCAGGGACGACAGGGTAAACTATGGCTACACCTTC
. TRBD1 TRBJ1-6 TRBV9 CASSPRTGGPALYNSPLHF TGTGCCAGCAGCCCACGGACAGGGGGCCCAGCTCTCTATAATTCACCCCTCCACTTT
once TRBD1 TRBJ1-2 TRBV5-6 CASSLVDRPYGYTF TGTGCCAGCAGCTTGGTGGACAGGCCATATGGCTACACCTTC
. TRBD2 TRBJ2-3 TRBV6-5 CTTGGAGGTDTQYF TGCACCACGGGGGGAGCGGGGGGAACAGATACGCAGTATTTT
. TRBD2 TRBJ2-7 TRBV29-1 CSDALGTSGSYEQYF TGCAGCGATGCCCTTGGGACTAGCGGGAGTTACGAGCAGTACTTC
once . TRBJ1-5 TRBV10-3 CAISDRGGNQPQHF TGTGCCATCAGTGATCGGGGGGGCAATCAGCCCCAGCATTTT
. TRBD1 TRBJ2-2 TRBV7-9 CARDRVAGELFF TGTGCCAGAGACAGGGTAGCCGGGGAGCTGTTTTTT
. TRBD2 TRBJ2-1 TRBV27 CASKKLAGGPGNEQFF TGTGCCAGCAAAAAGCTAGCGGGGGGGCCGGGGAATGAGCAGTTCTTC
. TRBD1 TRBJ2-7 TRBV10-3 CAISVQQGDYEQYF TGTGCCATCAGTGTCCAACAGGGGGACTACGAGCAGTACTTC
. . TRBJ1-2 TRBV27 CASSPLTGDYGYTF TGTGCCAGCAGTCCACTGACAGGAGACTATGGCTACACCTTC
. TRBD2 TRBJ2-3 TRBV30 CAWAGTSGFTDTQYF TGTGCCTGGGCCGGGACTAGCGGTTTCACAGATACGCAGTATTTT
. . TRBJ2-5 TRBV7-3 CASSPGVRGTQYF TGTGCCAGCAGCCCGGGAGTTCGGGGGACCCAGTACTTC
. . TRBJ1-6 TRBV3-1/TRBV3-2 CASSPPRRSFLHF TGTGCCAGCAGCCCACCCCGGCGGTCGTTCCTCCACTTT
. . TRBJ2-2 TRBV6-5 CASSYGGGVTGELFF TGTGCCAGCAGTTACGGGGGAGGAGTCACCGGGGAGCTGTTTTTT
. . TRBJ1-5 TRBV5-1 CASSLNPDNQPQHF TGCGCCAGCAGCTTAAACCCAGATAATCAGCCCCAGCATTTT
. TRBD1 TRBJ2-1 TRBV24-1 CATSDTGQDEFF TGTGCCACCAGTGACACCGGACAGGACGAGTTCTTC
once TRBD1 TRBJ1-1 TRBV5-5 CASSIQGDTEAFF TGTGCCAGCAGCATACAGGGGGACACTGAAGCTTTCTTT
. . TRBJ2-3 TRBV27 CASSPPNRLDTQYF TGTGCCAGCAGTCCCCCTAACCGTTTGGATACGCAGTATTTT
. TRBD1 TRBJ1-1 TRBV5-6 CASSLGQGVAFF TGTGCCAGCAGCTTGGGCCAGGGGGTCGCTTTCTTT
. . TRBJ2-5 TRBV29-1 CSVLMSRALETQYF TGCAGCGTGTTGATGTCCAGGGCGCTAGAGACCCAGTACTTC